This T cell receptor beta chain was retrieved from a study of OX40 agonist ivuxolimab in advanced cancers. Concerning the study at large: Ivuxolimab was a fully human IgG2 agonistic monoclonal antibody targeting the costimulatory receptor OX40 (CD134). Intravenous ivuxolimab was administered to patients every 2 weeks at six dose levels: 0.01, 0.1, 0.3, 1.5, 3 and 10 mg/kg. Prior anti-PD-1, anti-PD-L1 or anti-CTLA-4 therapy was permitted, and less than 45% of dose-escalation patients had received checkpoint inhibitors. The paper covers the monotherapy dose-escalation part of the phase I ivuxolimab trial, which included N of about 56 patients. Partial responses were achieved by three dose-escalation patients, of whom one had hepatocellular carcinoma and two had cutaneous melanoma. Of the 52 patients in dose escalation, 19 had hepatocellular carcinoma, some 15 had melanoma, 9 had renal cell carcinoma and 9 had head and neck cancer. The point of sequencing TCRbeta in the periphery was to test whether ivuxolimab changed TCR sequence diversity and drove clonal T-cell expansion. In the dose-escalation cohort, roughly 80% of patients were male, and the mean age was roughly 60 years, with a range of about 23 to 85.

To sequence the TCRbeta CDR3 region, genomic DNA was isolated from the sorted cells. The immunoSEQ Assay was used to sequence the TCRbeta CDR3 regions. Imported from immuneACCESS, the table was reduced by TCRdb to in-frame sequences with V and J called. These copies leave out some clones; in studies compared against another copy, an unresolved V gene accounts for under half, and the cause of the remainder is not known. Recorded for this sample are some 72,000 clones; just under 95% of them occurred a single time. The biggest ten clones account for roughly 11% of the sample. The trial excluded patients who had a history of autoimmune disease or were on systemic immunosuppression. Peripheral blood for TCR sequencing was collected from all dose cohorts at baseline, on cycle 4 day 1, and on cycle 7 day 1. Samples came from an open-label, multicenter, first-in-human phase I dose-escalation trial of ivuxolimab. Adults with locally advanced or metastatic melanoma, renal cell, hepatocellular, or head and neck squamous cell carcinoma were enrolled in the trial. Before TCR sequencing, CD4+ T cells and CD8+ T cells were sorted from peripheral blood as separate populations.

The full study reports these points: At doses of 0.1 to 3.0 mg/kg, clonal expansion of both CD4+ and CD8+ blood T cells was observed from baseline to week 6. In the 0.1-3.0 mg/kg groups, partial responders were among the patients with the lowest normalized peripheral clonal expansion, particularly in CD8+ T cells. Which antigens the clonally expanded peripheral T cells were specific for was not determined. Low levels of normalized T-cell clonal expansion were also shown by some nonresponding patients. After ivuxolimab, more expanded clones were found on average in CD8+ T cells than in CD4+ T cells.

About this clone: Its antigen is still unknown. No much larger clonotype is one base removed from it; base qualities were not supplied.

The sequence derives from an adult with an advanced solid tumor such as melanoma, head and neck, liver or kidney cancer. Sequencing used CD4+ or CD8+ T cells sorted from blood, obtained in a trial of the OX40 agonist ivuxolimab.

CDR3 protein: CASSDPGSPDPYNEQFF. Read as DNA, the sequence is TGTGCCAGCAGTGACCCAGGATCGCCTGACCCCTACAATGAGCAGTTCTTC. The sequence joins TRBV6-1 to TRBJ2-1, with the D gene uncertain. Measured from the cysteine to the phenylalanine, the CDR3 is 17 residues long. The entry retains the CDR3 DNA only, 51 bases that are in frame from base 1. V was cut back by 3 bases and J by 2 bases, leaving a gap of 17 bases between them. CDR1 MNHNS and CDR2 SASEGT were looked up in the germline V gene.